This TCR beta chain was sequenced during a study of identical twins. This CDR3 contains 14 residues. Germline V gene sequence: CDR1 DFQATT, CDR2 SNEGSKA (reference sequence). V dropped 0 bases and J dropped 6 bases, with 14 bases sitting between them. It was template switching that added a universal primer site, and there were unique molecular identifiers on the cDNA. Using its own MiXCR run on the 5' RACE reads, TCRdb lists one record per CDR3 protein. This table has 1,800,000 or so distinct CDR3 sequences, about 31% appearing once. This clonotype was observed a handful of times. Antigen specificity is unknown. Whole-study results and caveats: Memory repertoires showed no such pattern, whereas abundant cord blood beta clonotypes carried fewer insertions. Those out-of-frame alpha sequences shared by twins showed an excess of low generation probability.

The sequencing input was cord blood. The chain carries TRBV20-1 and TRBJ1-2, with D perhaps TRBD1 (5 bases). The TCR sequence derives from a newborn girl in good health. The CDR3 sequence is CSARDYRQGHGYTF. The CDR3 region has the DNA TGCAGTGCTAGAGATTATCGGCAGGGTCATGGCTACACCTTC.